This T cell receptor (beta chain) was sequenced in a study of blood T cell repertoires in COVID-19. Study background: Samples of COVID-19 (acute and convalescent) were obtained from the United States, Italy and Spain.

Repertoires were generated with immunoSEQ multiplex PCR, while TCRdb's copy carries only in-frame clones and drops some. This sample has around 120,000 clones; around 86% occur once, and the top ten carry 25% to 35%. The receptor's source is a woman in her 70s with acute or convalescent COVID-19. The sequenced sample was peripheral blood.

The CDR3 nucleotides read TGTGCCAGTAGTATCCGCGGCGGGGAGAGCTCCTACGAGCAGTACTTC. Translating it yields CASSIRGGESSYEQYF. V and J are TRBV19 and TRBJ2-7; TRBD2 might be the D (6 bases). The CDR3 length is 16 residues. V lost 3 bases and J 0 bases, leaving 15 bases between the germline ends. Germline V gene sequence: CDR1 LNHDA, CDR2 SQIVND (reference sequence).